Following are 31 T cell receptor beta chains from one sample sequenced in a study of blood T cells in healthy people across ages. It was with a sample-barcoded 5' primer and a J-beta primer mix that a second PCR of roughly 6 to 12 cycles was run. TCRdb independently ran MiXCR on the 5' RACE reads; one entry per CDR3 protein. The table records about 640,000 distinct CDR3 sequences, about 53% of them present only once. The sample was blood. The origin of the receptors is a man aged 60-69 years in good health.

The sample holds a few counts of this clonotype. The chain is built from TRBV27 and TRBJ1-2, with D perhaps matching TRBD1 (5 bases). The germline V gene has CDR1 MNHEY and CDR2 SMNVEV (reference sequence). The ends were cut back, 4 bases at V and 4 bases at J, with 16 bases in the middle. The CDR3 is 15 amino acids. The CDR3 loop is CASSSQGPDVYGYTF. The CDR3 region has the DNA TGTGCCAGCAGTTCTCAGGGACCTGACGTCTATGGCTACACCTTC.

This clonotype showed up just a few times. The DNA of the CDR3 is TGTGCCAGCAGCTCCCCCCTCTGGGACGGGGGAAGCACAGATACGCAGTATTTT. Translation: CASSSPLWDGGSTDTQYF. The chain has TRBV9 and TRBJ2-3; D might be TRBD2 (6 bases). This CDR3 spans 18 amino acids. Trimming pared 4 bases from V and 0 bases from J, leaving 21 bases between. CDR1 is SGDLS, CDR2 YYNGEE, per germline.

CDR3 coding DNA: TGTGCCAGCAGTTGGACAGGGTCCTACAATGAGCAGTTCTTC. Encoded protein: CASSWTGSYNEQFF. The V and J genes are TRBV12-3 or TRBV12-4 and TRBJ2-1, with 8 bases fitting TRBD1. V was clipped by 4 bases and J by 1 base; unmatched bases: 0. This CDR3 has 14 residues.

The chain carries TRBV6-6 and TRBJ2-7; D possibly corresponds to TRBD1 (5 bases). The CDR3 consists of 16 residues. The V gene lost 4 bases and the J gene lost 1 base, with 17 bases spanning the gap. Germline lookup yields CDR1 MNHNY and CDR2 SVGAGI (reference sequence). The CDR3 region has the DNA TGTGCCAGCAGTTTTTCCGAGACAGCAGCATCCTACGAGCAGTACTTC. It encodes CASSFSETAASYEQYF.

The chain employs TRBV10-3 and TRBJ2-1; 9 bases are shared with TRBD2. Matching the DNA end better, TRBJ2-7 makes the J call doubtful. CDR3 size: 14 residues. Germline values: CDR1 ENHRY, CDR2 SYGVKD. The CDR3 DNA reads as TGTGCCCTTATAGCGGGGGATACCTACAATGAGCAGTACTTC. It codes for CALIAGDTYNEQYF.

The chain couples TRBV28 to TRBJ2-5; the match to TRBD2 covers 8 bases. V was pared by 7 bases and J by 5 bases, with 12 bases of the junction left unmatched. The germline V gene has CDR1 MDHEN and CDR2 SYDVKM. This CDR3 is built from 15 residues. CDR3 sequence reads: CASNSHRGGRETQYF. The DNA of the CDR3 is TGTGCCAGCAACTCCCACCGGGGGGGCAGGGAGACCCAGTACTTC.

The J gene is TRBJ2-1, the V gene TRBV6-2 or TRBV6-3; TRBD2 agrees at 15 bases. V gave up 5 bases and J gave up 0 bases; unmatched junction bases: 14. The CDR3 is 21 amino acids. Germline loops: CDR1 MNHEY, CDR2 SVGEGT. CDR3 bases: TGTGCCAGCAGTCCAATTCCGGGACTAGCGGGGGGTCCCCGCTCCTACAATGAGCAGTTCTTC. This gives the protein CASSPIPGLAGGPRSYNEQFF.

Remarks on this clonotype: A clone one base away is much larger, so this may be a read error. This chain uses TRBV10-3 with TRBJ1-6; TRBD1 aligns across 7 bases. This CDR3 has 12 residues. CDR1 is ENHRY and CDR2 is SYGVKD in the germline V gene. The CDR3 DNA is TGTGTCACACAGGGGTATAATTCACCCCTCCACTTT. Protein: CVTQGYNSPLHF.

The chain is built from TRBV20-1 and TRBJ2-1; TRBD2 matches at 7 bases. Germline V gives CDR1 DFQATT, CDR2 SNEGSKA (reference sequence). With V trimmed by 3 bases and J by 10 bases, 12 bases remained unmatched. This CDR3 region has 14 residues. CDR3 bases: TGCAGTGCTAGCCGGGGGGACTTAGTATCGGAGCAGTTCTTC. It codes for CSASRGDLVSEQFF.

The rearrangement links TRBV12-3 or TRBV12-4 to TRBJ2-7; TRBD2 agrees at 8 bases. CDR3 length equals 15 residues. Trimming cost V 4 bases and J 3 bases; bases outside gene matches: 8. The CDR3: CASSSQRGPHYEQYF. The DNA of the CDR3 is TGTGCCAGCAGTTCCCAGCGGGGGCCCCACTACGAGCAGTACTTC.

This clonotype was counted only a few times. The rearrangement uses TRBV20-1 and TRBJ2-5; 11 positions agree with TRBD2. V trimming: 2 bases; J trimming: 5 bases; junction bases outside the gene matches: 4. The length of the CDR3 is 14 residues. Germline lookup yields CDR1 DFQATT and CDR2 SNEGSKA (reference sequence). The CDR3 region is CSARRSGGAETQYF. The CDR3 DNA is TGCAGTGCTAGACGTAGCGGGGGGGCTGAGACCCAGTACTTC.

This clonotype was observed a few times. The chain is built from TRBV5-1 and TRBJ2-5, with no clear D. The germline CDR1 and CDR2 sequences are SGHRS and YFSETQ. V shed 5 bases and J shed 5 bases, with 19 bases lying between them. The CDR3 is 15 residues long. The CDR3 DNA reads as TGCGCCAGCAGTCGAGTGCTGAGCCAAGGGGAGACCCAGTACTTC. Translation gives CASSRVLSQGETQYF.

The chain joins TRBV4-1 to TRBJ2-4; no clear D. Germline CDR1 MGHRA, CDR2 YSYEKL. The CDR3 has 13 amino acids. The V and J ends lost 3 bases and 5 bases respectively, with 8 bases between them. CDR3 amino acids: CASSHGPQNIQYF. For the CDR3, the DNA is TGCGCCAGCAGCCACGGGCCCCAAAACATTCAGTACTTC.

The CDR3 reads CASSSDRDQINSPLHF. The DNA of the CDR3 is TGTGCCAGCAGTTCCGACAGAGACCAAATTAATTCACCCCTCCACTTT. This chain connects TRBV6-2 or TRBV6-3 to TRBJ1-6; D might be TRBD1 (5 bases). The CDR3 covers 16 residues. Trimming took 4 bases from V and 6 from J, leaving 16 bases between them. CDR1 MNHEY and CDR2 SVGEGT come from the germline V gene.

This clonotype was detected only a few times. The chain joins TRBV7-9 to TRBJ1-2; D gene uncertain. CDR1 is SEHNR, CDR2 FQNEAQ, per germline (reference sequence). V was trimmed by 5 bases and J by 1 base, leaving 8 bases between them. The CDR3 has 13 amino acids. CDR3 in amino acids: CASSGSYNYGYTF. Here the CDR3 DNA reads TGTGCCAGCAGCGGCAGCTATAACTATGGCTACACCTTC.

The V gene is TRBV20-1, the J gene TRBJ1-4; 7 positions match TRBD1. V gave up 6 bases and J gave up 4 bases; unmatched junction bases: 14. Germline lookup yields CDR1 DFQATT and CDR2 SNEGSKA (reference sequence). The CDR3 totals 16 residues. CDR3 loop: CSALRVRQGSNEKLFF. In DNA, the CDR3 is TGCAGTGCGCTCCGGGTCCGACAGGGAAGTAATGAAAAACTGTTTTTT.

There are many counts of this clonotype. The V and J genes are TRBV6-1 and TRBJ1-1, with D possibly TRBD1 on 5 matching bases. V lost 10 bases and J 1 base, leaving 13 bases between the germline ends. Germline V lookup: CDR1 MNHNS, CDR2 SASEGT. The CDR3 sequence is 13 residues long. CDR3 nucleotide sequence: TGTGCCACACAGGTGACTTGGAACACTGAAGCTTTCTTT. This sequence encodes CATQVTWNTEAFF.

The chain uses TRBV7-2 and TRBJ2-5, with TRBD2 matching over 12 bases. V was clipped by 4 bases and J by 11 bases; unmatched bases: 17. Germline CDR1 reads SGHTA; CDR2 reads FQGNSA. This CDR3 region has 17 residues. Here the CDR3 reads CASSSRLAGAPGNEQYF. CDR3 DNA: TGTGCCAGCAGCTCGCGACTAGCGGGGGCCCCGGGGAATGAGCAGTACTTC.

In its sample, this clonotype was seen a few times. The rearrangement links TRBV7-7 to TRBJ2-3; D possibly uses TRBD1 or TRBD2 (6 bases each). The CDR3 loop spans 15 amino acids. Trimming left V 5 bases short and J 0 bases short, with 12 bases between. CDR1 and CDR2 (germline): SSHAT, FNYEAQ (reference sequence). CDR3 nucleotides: TGTGCCAGCAGCAAGGGGGGCCCCAGCACAGATACGCAGTATTTT. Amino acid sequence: CASSKGGPSTDTQYF.

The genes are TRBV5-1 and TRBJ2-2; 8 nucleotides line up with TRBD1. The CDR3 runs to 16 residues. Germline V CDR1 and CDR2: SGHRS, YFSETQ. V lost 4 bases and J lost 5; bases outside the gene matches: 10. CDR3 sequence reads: CASSTPDRGGTGELFF. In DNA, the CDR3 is TGCGCCAGCAGCACCCCTGACAGGGGTGGGACCGGGGAGCTGTTTTTT.

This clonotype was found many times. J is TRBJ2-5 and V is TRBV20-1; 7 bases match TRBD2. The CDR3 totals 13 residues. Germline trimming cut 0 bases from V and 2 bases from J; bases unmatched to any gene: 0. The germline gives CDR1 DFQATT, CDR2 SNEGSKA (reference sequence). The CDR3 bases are TGCAGTGCTAGAGACGGGGGGCAAGAGACCCAGTACTTC. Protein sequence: CSARDGGQETQYF.

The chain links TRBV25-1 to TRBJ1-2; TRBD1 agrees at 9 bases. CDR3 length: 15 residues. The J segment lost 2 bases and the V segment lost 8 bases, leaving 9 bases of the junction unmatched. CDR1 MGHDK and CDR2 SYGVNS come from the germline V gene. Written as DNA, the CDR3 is TGTGCCAGCCAACCACGGGACAGGGCAAACTATGGCTACACCTTC. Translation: CASQPRDRANYGYTF.

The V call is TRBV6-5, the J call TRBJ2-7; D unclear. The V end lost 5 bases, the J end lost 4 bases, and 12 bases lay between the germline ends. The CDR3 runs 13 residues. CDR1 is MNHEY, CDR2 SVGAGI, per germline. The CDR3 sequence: CASSRTRWYEQYF. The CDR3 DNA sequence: TGTGCCAGCAGTCGGACGCGCTGGTACGAGCAGTACTTC.

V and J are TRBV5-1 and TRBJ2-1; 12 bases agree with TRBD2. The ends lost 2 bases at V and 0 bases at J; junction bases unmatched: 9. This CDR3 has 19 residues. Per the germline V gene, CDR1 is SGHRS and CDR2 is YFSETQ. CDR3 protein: CASSFPDTSGGLSYNEQFF. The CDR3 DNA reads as TGCGCCAGCAGCTTCCCGGACACTAGCGGGGGGCTCTCCTACAATGAGCAGTTCTTC.

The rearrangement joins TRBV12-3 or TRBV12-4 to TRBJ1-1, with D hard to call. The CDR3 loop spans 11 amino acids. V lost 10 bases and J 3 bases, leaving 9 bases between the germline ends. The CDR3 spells CATARDTEAFF. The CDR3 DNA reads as TGTGCCACCGCGCGGGACACTGAAGCTTTCTTT.

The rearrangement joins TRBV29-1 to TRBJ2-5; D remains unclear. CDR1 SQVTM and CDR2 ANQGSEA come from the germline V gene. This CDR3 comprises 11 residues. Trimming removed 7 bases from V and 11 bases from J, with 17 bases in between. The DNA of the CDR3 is TGCAGCGCAAGTATGGTCGATGAGCAGTACTTC. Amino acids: CSASMVDEQYF. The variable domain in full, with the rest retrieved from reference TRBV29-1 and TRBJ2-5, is SAVISQKPSRDICQRGTSLTIQCQVDSQVTMMFWYRQQPGQSLTLIATANQGSEATYESGFVIDKFPISRPNLTFSTLTVSNMSPEDSSIYLCSASMVDEQYFGPGTRLLVL.

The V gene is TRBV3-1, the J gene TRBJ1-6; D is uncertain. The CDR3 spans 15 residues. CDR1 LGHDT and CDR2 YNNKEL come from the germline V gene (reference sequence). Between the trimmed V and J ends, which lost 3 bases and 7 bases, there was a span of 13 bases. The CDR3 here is CASSQGRGRNSPLHF. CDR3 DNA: TGTGCCAGCAGCCAGGGTCGGGGAAGGAATTCACCCCTCCACTTT.

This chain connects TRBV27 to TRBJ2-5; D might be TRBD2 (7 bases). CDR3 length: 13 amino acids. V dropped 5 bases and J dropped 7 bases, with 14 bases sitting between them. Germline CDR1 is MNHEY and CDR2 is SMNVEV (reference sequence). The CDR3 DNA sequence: TGTGCCAGCAGTGCCGGGGGGCCGGCGACCCAGTACTTC. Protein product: CASSAGGPATQYF.

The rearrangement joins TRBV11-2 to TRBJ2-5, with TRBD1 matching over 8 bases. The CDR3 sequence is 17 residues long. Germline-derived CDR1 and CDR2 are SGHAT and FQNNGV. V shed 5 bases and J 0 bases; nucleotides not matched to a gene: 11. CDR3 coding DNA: TGTGCCAGCAGCGCAGGCCTCCAGGGGGCCTACCAAGAGACCCAGTACTTC. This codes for CASSAGLQGAYQETQYF. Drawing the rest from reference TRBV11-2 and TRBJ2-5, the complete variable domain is EAGVAQSPRYKIIEKRQSVAFWCNPISGHATLYWYQQILGQGPKLLIQFQNNGVVDDSQLPKDRFSAERLKGVDSTLKIQPAKLEDSAVYLCASSAGLQGAYQETQYFGPGTRLLVL.

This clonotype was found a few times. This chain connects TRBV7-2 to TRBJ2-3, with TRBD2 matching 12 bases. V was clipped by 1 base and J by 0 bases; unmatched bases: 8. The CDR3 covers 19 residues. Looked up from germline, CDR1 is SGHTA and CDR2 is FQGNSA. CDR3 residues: CASSLVLAGGLTSTDTQYF. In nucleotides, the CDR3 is TGTGCCAGCAGCTTAGTCCTAGCGGGGGGGCTAACAAGCACAGATACGCAGTATTTT.

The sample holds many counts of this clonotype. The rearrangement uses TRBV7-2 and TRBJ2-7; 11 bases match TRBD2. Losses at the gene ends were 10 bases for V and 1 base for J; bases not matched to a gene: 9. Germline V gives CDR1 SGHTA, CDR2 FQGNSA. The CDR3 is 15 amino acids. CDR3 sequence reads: CAIVSASGGSYEQYF. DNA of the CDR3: TGTGCCATTGTTTCGGCTAGCGGGGGGTCCTACGAGCAGTACTTC.